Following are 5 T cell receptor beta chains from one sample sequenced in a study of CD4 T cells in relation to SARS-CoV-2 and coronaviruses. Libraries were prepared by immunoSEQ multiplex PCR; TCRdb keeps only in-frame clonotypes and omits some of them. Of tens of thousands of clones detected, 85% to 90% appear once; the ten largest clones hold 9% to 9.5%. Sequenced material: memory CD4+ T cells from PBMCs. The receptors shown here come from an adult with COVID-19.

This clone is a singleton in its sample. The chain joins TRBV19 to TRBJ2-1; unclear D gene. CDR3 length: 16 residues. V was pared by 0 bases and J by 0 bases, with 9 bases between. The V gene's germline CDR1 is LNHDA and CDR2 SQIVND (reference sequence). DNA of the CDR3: TGTGCCAGTAGTATAGATAGTGGCGGCTCCTACAATGAGCAGTTCTTC. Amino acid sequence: CASSIDSGGSYNEQFF.

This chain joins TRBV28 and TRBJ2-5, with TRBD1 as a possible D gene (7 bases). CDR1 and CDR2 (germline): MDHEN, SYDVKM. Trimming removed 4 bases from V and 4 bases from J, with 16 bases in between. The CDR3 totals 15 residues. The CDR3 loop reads CASSSPGQGGETQYF. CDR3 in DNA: TGTGCCAGCAGTTCCCCGGGCCAGGGGGGAGAGACCCAGTACTTC.

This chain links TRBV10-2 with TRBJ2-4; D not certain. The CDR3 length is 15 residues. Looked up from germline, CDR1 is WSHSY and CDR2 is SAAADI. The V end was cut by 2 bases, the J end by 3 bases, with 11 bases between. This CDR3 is CASSEGTLGKNIQYF. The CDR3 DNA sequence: TGCGCCAGCAGTGAGGGTACTCTAGGCAAAAACATTCAGTACTTC.

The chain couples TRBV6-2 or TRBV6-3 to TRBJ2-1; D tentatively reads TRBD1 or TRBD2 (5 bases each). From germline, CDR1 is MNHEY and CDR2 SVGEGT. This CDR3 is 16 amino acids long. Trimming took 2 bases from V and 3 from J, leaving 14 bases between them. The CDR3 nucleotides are TGTGCCAGCAGTTACCGGGAAGGGGAAATCTACAATGAGCAGTTCTTC. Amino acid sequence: CASSYREGEIYNEQFF.

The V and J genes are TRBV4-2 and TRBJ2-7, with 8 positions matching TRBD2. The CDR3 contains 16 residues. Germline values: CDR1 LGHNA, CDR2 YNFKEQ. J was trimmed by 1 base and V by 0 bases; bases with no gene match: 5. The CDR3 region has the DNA TGTGCCAGCAGCCAAGAAGTACGGGGGGGGTCCTACGAGCAGTACTTC. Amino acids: CASSQEVRGGSYEQYF.